This TCR beta chain was recorded in a study of blood T cell repertoires in COVID-19. CDR1 and CDR2 from the germline V gene are MGHRA and YSYEKL. CDR3 size: 16 residues. V was clipped by 5 bases and J by 3 bases; unmatched bases: 9. The assay was immunoSEQ multiplex PCR, and TCRdb's table has in-frame clones only and misses some. The repertoire consists of 150,000 to 200,000 clones, with 85% occurring once and the leading ten covering about 3.5%. Source material: peripheral blood. The clonotype originates from a human donor with acute or convalescent COVID-19. The donor label of this sample is uncertain. V and J are TRBV4-1 and TRBJ1-5; 8 bases agree with TRBD1. This CDR3 reads CASSIHPGQDNQPQHF. For the CDR3, the DNA is TGCGCCAGCAGCATCCATCCGGGACAGGACAATCAGCCCCAGCATTTT.